Below are 9 T cell receptor beta chains sequenced from a single sample in a study of T-cell memory formation after mild COVID-19. TCRdb re-called the 5' RACE reads through MiXCR, storing one row per CDR3 protein. Among around 150,000 distinct CDR3 sequences, roughly 31% were seen once, and the ten largest hold more than 10%. Source material: PBMCs or a T cell subset sorted from them (not recorded which). Receptors were obtained from an adult woman who had mild COVID-19 (a few samples of this study predate the infection). Cell type and time point are not known.

V is TRBV5-1 and J is TRBJ2-1; no firm D call. CDR3 length: 16 residues. The V end was cut by 0 bases, the J end by 2 bases, with 12 bases between. From germline, CDR1 is SGHRS and CDR2 YFSETQ. CDR3: CASSLGWETAYNEQFF. DNA of the CDR3: TGCGCCAGCAGCTTGGGGTGGGAAACTGCCTACAATGAGCAGTTCTTC.

This chain connects TRBV12-3 or TRBV12-4 to TRBJ2-3; maybe TRBD2 (6 bases). The V end was cut by 6 bases, the J end by 5 bases, with 18 bases between. The CDR3 sequence is 15 residues long. The CDR3 DNA is TGTGCCAGCAGCTCAAGATGGGAGGTCGTAGATACGCAGTATTTT. It codes for CASSSRWEVVDTQYF.

This clonotype was counted many times. The chain uses TRBV29-1 and TRBJ2-5; D remains unclear. From germline, CDR1 is SQVTM and CDR2 ANQGSEA. The CDR3 is made up of 12 amino acids. With 4 bases removed from V and 1 base from J, the gap between germline ends came to 7 bases. CDR3 amino acids: CSVGRAQETQYF. The CDR3 DNA follows: TGCAGCGTTGGTCGCGCCCAAGAGACCCAGTACTTC.

This clonotype occurred a few times. V and J are TRBV6-2 or TRBV6-3 and TRBJ2-1, with D perhaps TRBD2 (5 bases). Trimming took off 2 bases at V and 10 bases at J, with 18 bases between the two ends. CDR1 is MNHEY, CDR2 SVGEGT, per germline. This CDR3 comprises 15 residues. The CDR3 loop is CASSYPSFTSNEQFF. CDR3 nucleotides: TGTGCCAGCAGTTACCCATCGTTTACTAGTAACGAGCAGTTCTTC.

This clonotype was detected only a few times. This chain uses TRBV6-5 with TRBJ2-5; D gene unclear. Trimming removed 0 bases from V and 3 bases from J, with 14 bases in between. This CDR3 region has 16 residues. Per germline, CDR1 MNHEY and CDR2 SVGAGI. CDR3 sequence: CASSYSGSIEEETQYF. In DNA form, the CDR3 reads TGTGCCAGCAGTTACTCGGGTTCAATAGAGGAAGAGACCCAGTACTTC.

This chain links TRBV24-1 with TRBJ2-1; TRBD1 might be the D (6 bases). Germline V gene sequence: CDR1 KGHDR, CDR2 SFDVKD. The V end lost 2 bases, the J end lost 7 bases, and 20 bases lay between the germline ends. The CDR3 is 17 amino acids. The CDR3 DNA reads as TGTGCCACCAGTGATTCGACACAGGGTCGGACTTGGAATGAGCAGTTCTTC. Translating gives CATSDSTQGRTWNEQFF.

This clonotype has more than one count but fewer than ten. V gene TRBV20-1 combines with J gene TRBJ2-7; 9 nucleotides match TRBD2. From germline, CDR1 is DFQATT and CDR2 SNEGSKA (reference sequence). The CDR3 contains 14 residues. V shed 0 bases and J 5 bases; nucleotides not matched to a gene: 5. CDR3 sequence reads: CSARDIGTSNEQYF. The CDR3 region has the DNA TGCAGTGCTAGAGATATAGGGACTAGCAACGAGCAGTACTTC.

The chain links TRBV6-2 or TRBV6-3 to TRBJ2-2; D may be TRBD2 (6 bases). This CDR3 contains 13 residues. V shed 5 bases and J shed 4 bases, with 8 bases lying between them. CDR1 is MNHEY, CDR2 SVGEGT, per germline. CDR3 sequence: CASSQTSTGELFF. Written as DNA, the CDR3 is TGTGCCAGCAGTCAGACTAGCACCGGGGAGCTGTTTTTT.

The chain employs TRBV29-1 and TRBJ2-1, with D perhaps matching TRBD1 or TRBD2 (5 bases each). From germline, CDR1 is SQVTM and CDR2 ANQGSEA. The length of the CDR3 is 14 residues. V lost 1 base and J lost 8, with 15 bases in between. CDR3 sequence: CSVEGMGRKDEQFF. For the CDR3, the DNA is TGCAGCGTTGAAGGTATGGGACGAAAGGATGAGCAGTTCTTC.